Following are 18 T cell receptor beta chains from one sample sequenced in a study of blood T cell repertoires in COVID-19. Measured with immunoSEQ multiplex PCR; TCRdb has only the in-frame clones, and not every one. The data hold roughly 200,000 clones, with roughly 82% observed a single time. Material for sequencing was PBMCs or T cells enriched from blood (not recorded which). Receptors originate from a man in his forties who had recovered from COVID-19.

V usage is TRBV3-1 (or the pseudogene TRBV3-2) and J usage is TRBJ1-1, with D possibly being TRBD1 (5 bases). Trimming removed 4 bases at V and 6 bases at J, with 12 bases between. CDR3 length: 13 residues. Per germline, CDR1 LGHDT and CDR2 YNNKEL (reference sequence). Written as DNA, the CDR3 is TGTGCCAGCAGCCCGTCGGGGGGGGCTGAAGCTTTCTTT. Residues: CASSPSGGAEAFF.

The chain carries TRBV6-5 and TRBJ1-5; 7 bases match TRBD1. The CDR3 totals 13 residues. V shed 6 bases, J shed 7 bases, and the junction held 6 bases outside the gene matches. The germline CDR1 and CDR2 sequences are MNHEY and SVGAGI. CDR3 amino acids: CASRILQGQPQHF. CDR3 DNA: TGTGCCAGCAGGATCTTACAGGGGCAGCCCCAGCATTTT.

The chain joins TRBV5-1 to TRBJ2-3; TRBD2 agrees at 12 bases. Germline CDR1 reads SGHRS; CDR2 reads YFSETQ. This CDR3 contains 17 residues. With V trimmed by 3 bases and J by 0 bases, 5 bases remained unmatched. CDR3 loop: CASSSGTSGHSTDTQYF. CDR3 DNA sequence: TGCGCCAGCAGCTCCGGGACTAGCGGGCACAGCACAGATACGCAGTATTTT.

CDR3 sequence: CASTTPGTGIYEQYF. The CDR3 region has the DNA TGTGCCAGCACCACCCCCGGGACAGGGATCTACGAGCAGTACTTC. The J gene is TRBJ2-7, the V gene TRBV28; TRBD1 matches 9 bases. J lost 3 bases, V lost 7 bases, and 10 bases had no gene match. The CDR3 runs to 15 residues. Germline-derived CDR1 and CDR2 are MDHEN and SYDVKM.

V usage is TRBV5-4 and J usage is TRBJ1-6, with 9 bases aligning to TRBD1. Germline V CDR1 and CDR2: SGHNT, YYREEE (reference sequence). The CDR3 loop spans 18 amino acids. V lost 6 bases and J lost 8; bases outside the gene matches: 18. In DNA, the CDR3 is TGTGCCAGCACCCGGACAGGGGCCCACTTATTTCAGGATTCACCCCTCCACTTT. Its protein is CASTRTGAHLFQDSPLHF.

The rearrangement uses TRBV7-8 and TRBJ1-3; D ambiguous. With 0 bases removed from V and 3 bases from J, the gap between germline ends came to 12 bases. Looked up from germline, CDR1 is SGHVS and CDR2 is FQNEAQ. The CDR3 has 16 residues. As DNA, the CDR3 is TGTGCCAGCAGCTTAGCCTCCGCGGCAGATGGAAACACCATATATTTT. This gives the protein CASSLASAADGNTIYF.

The gene calls are TRBV29-1 and TRBJ1-2; D might be TRBD1 (5 bases). CDR3 length: 13 residues. V was clipped by 5 bases and J by 2 bases, with 12 bases between them. Germline values: CDR1 SQVTM, CDR2 ANQGSEA. CDR3 loop: CSVRTSPNYGYTF. Here the CDR3 DNA reads TGCAGCGTTAGGACATCCCCCAACTATGGCTACACCTTC.

This clone was found a few times. The V call is TRBV27, the J call TRBJ1-2, with D uncertain. V shed 6 bases and J shed 7 bases, with 21 bases lying between them. The germline gives CDR1 MNHEY, CDR2 SMNVEV (reference sequence). The CDR3 contains 15 residues. The CDR3 spells CASRHPGPPSGGYTF. The CDR3 DNA sequence: TGTGCCAGCAGGCATCCGGGTCCCCCTTCGGGTGGCTACACCTTC.

The rearrangement joins TRBV6-5 to TRBJ1-2; the match to TRBD1 covers 7 bases. The CDR3 consists of 15 residues. V trimming: 4 bases; J trimming: 1 base; junction bases outside the gene matches: 6. Germline CDR1 MNHEY, CDR2 SVGAGI. The DNA of the CDR3 is TGTGCCAGCAGTTTCTGGACAGGCGATAACTATGGCTACACCTTC. This encodes CASSFWTGDNYGYTF.

V gene TRBV12-3 or TRBV12-4 combines with J gene TRBJ2-2; D remains ambiguous. The V and J ends lost 6 bases and 1 base respectively, with 6 bases between them. This CDR3 region has 13 residues. For the CDR3, the DNA is TGTGCCAGCAGCCCCTTGAACACCGGGGAGCTGTTTTTT. As protein: CASSPLNTGELFF.

The chain carries TRBV27 and TRBJ2-1; TRBD1 might be the D (5 bases). V lost 7 bases, J lost 2 bases, and 9 bases lay in between. In germline, CDR1 is MNHEY, CDR2 SMNVEV (reference sequence). The CDR3 is 13 residues long. Here the CDR3 DNA reads TGTGCCAGCACTAAGGGGACCTACAATGAGCAGTTCTTC. It yields the protein CASTKGTYNEQFF.

CDR3 region: CSGRGTTEAFF. The CDR3 DNA reads TGCAGCGGCAGGGGGACCACTGAAGCTTTCTTT. V is TRBV29-1 and J is TRBJ1-1; 7 bases are shared with TRBD1. V was clipped by 7 bases and J by 4 bases; unmatched bases: 3. Germline V gives CDR1 SQVTM, CDR2 ANQGSEA. CDR3 length: 11 residues.

The chain links TRBV18 to TRBJ1-1; D uncertain. CDR1 KGHSH and CDR2 LQKENI come from the germline V gene. Trimming left V 0 bases short and J 10 bases short, with 15 bases between. This CDR3 is 14 amino acids long. Written as DNA, the CDR3 is TGTGCCAGCTCACCACCTTCGACGGAGATCCGAGCTTTCTTT. Its protein is CASSPPSTEIRAFF.

This chain links TRBV5-5 with TRBJ1-2; D uncertain. Trimming took 3 bases from V and 2 from J, leaving 11 bases between them. The CDR3 totals 14 residues. Germline CDR1 SGHKS, CDR2 YYEKEE (reference sequence). As DNA, the CDR3 is TGTGCCAGCAGCTCGCGGGATGCGAACTATGGCTACACCTTC. Its protein product is CASSSRDANYGYTF. The entire variable domain, with the rest obtained from reference TRBV5-5 and TRBJ1-2, is as follows: DAGVTQSPTHLIKTRGQQVTLRCSPISGHKSVSWYQQVLGQGPQFIFQYYEKEERGRGNFPDRFSARQFPNYSSELNVNALLLGDSALYLCASSSRDANYGYTFGSGTRLTVV.

The V and J genes are TRBV21-1 and TRBJ1-2; TRBD1, the D gene given by the table, was not confirmed from the DNA. TRBV21-1 has pseudogene status. There are 12 residues in the CDR3. The CDR3 here is CASSRQGEGYTF. CDR3 nucleotide sequence: TGTGCCAGCAGCAGACAGGGGGAGGGCTACACCTTC.

This clone appeared a single time. The genes are TRBV18 and TRBJ2-7, with D possibly TRBD1 on 6 matching bases. Trimming removed 2 bases at V and 1 base at J, with 12 bases between. The germline CDR1 and CDR2 sequences are KGHSH and LQKENI. This CDR3 spans 15 amino acids. Here the CDR3 reads CASSPTGTPSYEQYV. For the CDR3, the DNA is TGTGCCAGCTCACCAACCGGGACACCTTCCTACGAGCAGTACGTC.

CDR3 DNA sequence: TGTGCCAGCAGTTACCAGGGGTGGAACACTGAAGCTTTCTTT. Encoded protein: CASSYQGWNTEAFF. V and J are TRBV6-5 and TRBJ1-1, with a weak D call TRBD1 (6 bases). The CDR3 consists of 14 residues. Germline CDR1 and CDR2: MNHEY and SVGAGI. V lost 2 bases, J lost 1 base, and 8 bases lay in between.

Only a few counts were recorded for this clone. The gene calls are TRBV9 and TRBJ1-2; 8 nucleotides match TRBD1. The germline V gene encodes CDR1 SGDLS and CDR2 YYNGEE. CDR3 length equals 14 residues. The trim removed 4 bases at V and 3 bases at J, leaving 5 bases unmatched. CDR3 loop: CASSITTGDYGYTF. CDR3 sequence (DNA): TGTGCCAGCAGCATCACGACAGGGGACTATGGCTACACCTTC.